This entry lists 14 T cell receptor beta chains sequenced from one sample in a study of shared clonotypes between healthy human individuals. Only in-frame clones appear in the TCRdb table, and some are missing; sequencing was by immunoSEQ multiplex PCR. The repertoire has approximately 1,000,000 clones, roughly 77% of them found once; the top ten carry almost 0.9%. The sequenced sample consisted of memory CD4+ T cells from PBMCs. Described subset: CD45RA-negative fraction. Source of these receptors: a man younger than 30 in good health. Some clones in this sample may be carry-over from other donors' samples.

The sample holds a few counts of this clone. The V gene is TRBV10-3, the J gene TRBJ1-1, with unresolved D. Trimming shortened V by 3 bases and J by 1 base, and 9 bases separated the two germline ends. The germline CDR1 and CDR2 sequences are ENHRY and SYGVKD. CDR3 length equals 14 residues. CDR3 DNA: TGTGCCATCAGTGACTGGCGGGCGAACACTGAAGCTTTCTTT. It codes for CAISDWRANTEAFF.

Turning to this clone: The same CDR3 is also encoded by other DNA sequences in this sample. The rearrangement uses TRBV14 and TRBJ1-2, with D maybe TRBD1 (5 bases). Trimming cost V 1 base and J 2 bases, with 5 bases left between them. Per the germline V gene, CDR1 is SGHDN and CDR2 is FVKESK. The CDR3 length is 13 residues. CDR3 in DNA: TGTGCCAGCAGCCAAGGGGGCAACTATGGCTACACCTTC. It specifies CASSQGGNYGYTF.

This clone was counted between two and nine times. This sequence joins TRBV27 and TRBJ1-4, with D perhaps matching TRBD1 (5 bases). Germline CDR1 reads MNHEY; CDR2 reads SMNVEV (reference sequence). V was pared by 6 bases and J by 5 bases, with 16 bases between. CDR3 length equals 15 residues. CDR3 amino acids: CASRGLGAANEKLFF. CDR3 in DNA: TGTGCCAGCAGGGGGTTAGGGGCAGCCAATGAAAAACTGTTTTTT.

The chain carries TRBV5-8 and TRBJ2-7; maybe TRBD1 (6 bases). Trimming removed 0 bases at V and 3 bases at J, with 13 bases between. The CDR3 is 15 amino acids. Germline values: CDR1 SGHTS, CDR2 YDEGEE. Here the CDR3 reads CASSLERGYVYEQYF. Here the CDR3 DNA reads TGTGCCAGCAGCTTGGAGAGGGGGTATGTCTACGAGCAGTACTTC.

This clone was detected many times. The chain links TRBV2 to TRBJ1-2; 7 positions match TRBD1. J lost 0 bases, V lost 11 bases, and 9 bases had no gene match. This CDR3 comprises 14 residues. CDR1 is SNHLY and CDR2 is FYNNEI in the germline V gene. The DNA of the CDR3 is TGTGCCGACCGACAGGGCCTTACTAACTATGGCTACACCTTC. Translating gives CADRQGLTNYGYTF.

The rearrangement uses TRBV2 and TRBJ2-5; D possibly corresponds to TRBD1 (6 bases). V lost 5 bases to trimming and J lost 1 base, with 11 bases between them. The germline V gene has CDR1 SNHLY and CDR2 FYNNEI. The CDR3 consists of 14 residues. The CDR3 sequence is CASSTGQPQETQYF. CDR3 DNA sequence: TGTGCCAGCAGTACCGGACAGCCCCAAGAGACCCAGTACTTC.

For this clone: The identical CDR3 is also encoded by other nucleotide sequences in the sample. The chain has TRBV14 and TRBJ1-1; tentative D call: TRBD1 (5 bases). CDR3 length equals 15 residues. V dropped 1 base and J dropped 0 bases, with 9 bases sitting between them. CDR1 is SGHDN, CDR2 FVKESK, per germline. CDR3 in DNA: TGTGCCAGCAGCCAAGCGGGGCGACTGAACACTGAAGCTTTCTTT. Residues: CASSQAGRLNTEAFF. Filled out from reference TRBV14 and TRBJ1-1, the complete variable domain reads EAGVTQFPSHSVIEKGQTVTLRCDPISGHDNLYWYRRVMGKEIKFLLHFVKESKQDESGMPNNRFLAERTGGTYSTLKVQPAELEDSGVYFCASSQAGRLNTEAFFGQGTRLTVV.

This clone was seen once. The chain has TRBV29-1 and TRBJ1-2; D ambiguous. Germline loops: CDR1 SQVTM, CDR2 ANQGSEA. This CDR3 is 12 amino acids long. V shed 4 bases and J shed 4 bases, with 10 bases lying between them. The DNA of the CDR3 is TGCAGCGTTGGAGACATCCGCTATGGCTACACCTTC. It is translated as CSVGDIRYGYTF. The whole variable domain, filled in from reference TRBV29-1 and TRBJ1-2, reads SAVISQKPSRDICQRGTSLTIQCQVDSQVTMMFWYRQQPGQSLTLIATANQGSEATYESGFVIDKFPISRPNLTFSTLTVSNMSPEDSSIYLCSVGDIRYGYTFGSGTRLTVV.

This clone was found a few times. The J gene is TRBJ2-2, the V gene TRBV19; TRBD1 is a possible D gene (5 bases). V was trimmed by 6 bases and J by 0 bases, leaving 11 bases between them. CDR3 length: 15 amino acids. Germline V gene sequence: CDR1 LNHDA, CDR2 SQIVND (reference sequence). The CDR3 here is CASRRWGANTGELFF. CDR3 bases: TGTGCCAGTAGAAGGTGGGGCGCGAACACCGGGGAGCTGTTTTTT.

This chain uses TRBV5-1 with TRBJ1-1; D is ambiguous. This CDR3 is 15 amino acids long. The V gene's germline CDR1 is SGHRS and CDR2 YFSETQ. V was trimmed by 1 base and J by 4 bases, leaving 14 bases between them. In nucleotides, the CDR3 is TGCGCCAGCAGCTTGAGGCCCTCAGGTAGCACTGAAGCTTTCTTT. Translated, it gives CASSLRPSGSTEAFF.

The V call is TRBV7-2, the J call TRBJ2-1, with 10 bases matching TRBD2. This CDR3 is 18 amino acids long. J gave up 3 bases and V 3 bases, and 11 bases lay outside the gene matches. Germline assignment: CDR1 SGHTA and CDR2 FQGNSA. DNA for the CDR3: TGTGCCAGCAGCTTTCCACGGTGGGCTAGCGGGAGCTACAATGAGCAGTTCTTC. Its protein is CASSFPRWASGSYNEQFF.

The chain links TRBV27 to TRBJ1-2; D may be TRBD1 (5 bases). V was cut by 2 bases and J by 7 bases, with 11 bases left in between. This CDR3 is 13 amino acids long. Germline V gives CDR1 MNHEY, CDR2 SMNVEV (reference sequence). The CDR3 region is CASSLDGGGGYTF. Written as DNA, the CDR3 is TGTGCCAGCAGTTTAGATGGGGGGGGTGGCTACACCTTC.

The V call is TRBV28, the J call TRBJ1-2; tentatively, D is TRBD1 (5 bases). Trimming shortened V by 3 bases and J by 7 bases, and 12 bases separated the two germline ends. Germline lookup yields CDR1 MDHEN and CDR2 SYDVKM. The CDR3 covers 13 residues. CDR3 sequence (DNA): TGTGCCAGCAGTTTGACTCGTGGGGCTGGCTACACCTTC. Its protein product is CASSLTRGAGYTF.

The chain links TRBV28 to TRBJ1-2; D is unclear. The CDR3 is made up of 13 amino acids. The germline CDR1 and CDR2 sequences are MDHEN and SYDVKM. Trimming removed 3 bases from V and 2 bases from J, with 7 bases in between. CDR3 sequence: CASSFSVNYGYTF. The CDR3 region has the DNA TGTGCCAGCAGTTTCTCCGTAAACTATGGCTACACCTTC.